The rows below give T cell receptor beta chains drawn from one sample of a study of tumor-infiltrating lymphocytes in primary liver carcinoma. One entry per CDR3 protein, called by TCRdb with MiXCR from the multiplex PCR reads. The sample holds about 64,000 distinct CDR3 sequences, roughly two thirds seen once. The sequenced material came from liver tumor tissue from sampling region 4. The source of these receptors is a man aged 35 to 55 with primary liver carcinoma and hepatitis B virus infection. Both conserved end residues are part of each CDR3. Fields, in order: CDR3 DNA, CDR3 protein, CDR3 length, J gene, V gene, D gene, clone size. A D gene is named only where the DNA matches it firmly. Expanded clones get a size class; other rows say once, few or many, or leave the size out.

TGCTGCGTTGAGTCGGGACTAGGATACGAGCAGTACTTC | CCVESGLGYEQYF | 13 | TRBJ2-7 | TRBV29-1 | TRBD2 | NA
TGTGCCACCAAAGGGGGACAGGTGTATAATTCACCTCTCCACTTT | CATKGGQVYNSPLHF | 15 | TRBJ1-6 | TRBV6-6 | TRBD1 | NA
TGTGCCACCCGTGGGAGCTCCTACAATGAGCAGTTCTTC | CATRGSSYNEQFF | 13 | TRBJ2-1 | TRBV6-5 | NA | few
TGCGCCAGCAGCCAAGCGGCTAGCGTGAGGACTGGTGAGACCCATTACTTC | CASSQAASVRTGETHYF | 17 | TRBJ2-5 | TRBV4-3 | NA | NA
TGCAGCTTTGGTAGGGACTGGGGGATAAACTCTGAAGCTTTCTTT | CSFGRDWGINSEAFF | 15 | TRBJ1-1 | TRBV29-1 | NA | NA
TGTGCCAGCAGCTTGGGTCTCGGTGGGGGACCCCAGTGCGGGCAGGGCTACACCTTC | CASSLGLGGGPQCGQGYTF | 19 | TRBJ1-2 | TRBV5-4 | NA | NA
TGTACCATCAGTGATTCAGAGAATCAGCCCCAGCATTTT | CTISDSENQPQHF | 13 | TRBJ1-5 | TRBV10-3 | NA | few
TGTGCCAGCAGTTACTCGAATCGATACGGGCAGTTCTTC | CASSYSNRYGQFF | 13 | TRBJ2-1 | TRBV6-5 | NA | NA
TGTGCCAGCAGCCTTGGACAGGGAATAATTGGCGAGCAGTACTTT | CASSLGQGIIGEQYF | 15 | TRBJ2-7 | TRBV11-1 | TRBD1 | many
TGTGTCAGCAGCTCCCCTGACGAGTCGAGCACAGATACGCAGTATTTT | CVSSSPDESSTDTQYF | 16 | TRBJ2-3 | TRBV5-5 | NA | NA
TGTGCCAGCAGTCAAGAAGCAGGATCCTACGAGCAGTACTTC | CASSQEAGSYEQYF | 14 | TRBJ2-7 | TRBV4-2 | NA | many
TGTGCCAGCAGTGATCTAGCGGGAGGGGGAGATACGCAGTATTTT | CASSDLAGGGDTQYF | 15 | TRBJ2-3 | TRBV6-1 | TRBD2 | few
TGTGCCAGCAGTGAAGTTCCAAACTATGGCTATAACTTC | CASSEVPNYGYNF | 13 | TRBJ1-2 | TRBV6-1 | NA | NA
TGCGCCAGGAGCCAAGACGGGAAGGAAGATACGCACTATTTT | CARSQDGKEDTHYF | 14 | TRBJ2-3 | TRBV4-1 | NA | NA
TGTGCCAGCAGTTTCCTAGTGGGAGACTATGAGCAATACTTC | CASSFLVGDYEQYF | 14 | TRBJ2-7 | TRBV28 | NA | NA
TGTGCCAGCGGCCAAGGTGGGACTAGCGGCTCCTACGAGCAGTACTTC | CASGQGGTSGSYEQYF | 16 | TRBJ2-7 | TRBV4-2 | TRBD2 | NA
TGTGCCAGCAGCTTAACCCTAGCGAGGACTAGCGAGCAGTACTTC | CASSLTLARTSEQYF | 15 | TRBJ2-7 | TRBV11-2 | TRBD2 | NA
TGTGCCAGCAGCTTCATGGCTAGGGGGACGTACGAGCAGCACTTC | CASSFMARGTYEQHF | 15 | TRBJ2-7 | TRBV5-6 | NA | NA
TGTGCCAGCAGGGGACAGGGGAGATGGACTGAAGCTTTCTTT | CASRGQGRWTEAFF | 14 | TRBJ1-1 | TRBV6-2/TRBV6-3 | TRBD1 | many
TGTGCCAGCAGCCAAGGCCGGGACAAGGGGCTTACTCTCTCTGGAAACACCATATATTTT | CASSQGRDKGLTLSGNTIYF | 20 | TRBJ1-3 | TRBV4-2 | NA | NA
TGTGCCAGCAGTTCGGCAGTAACGAATACGCAGTATTTT | CASSSAVTNTQYF | 13 | TRBJ2-3 | TRBV6-2/TRBV6-3 | NA | NA
TGTACCAACAAAGAAACTAGCGGGAGGGACGAGCAGTACTTC | CTNKETSGRDEQYF | 14 | TRBJ2-7 | TRBV6-2/TRBV6-3 | TRBD2 | NA
TGTGCAAGCAGTTCCGGGATGGATGAGCAGTTCTTC | CASSSGMDEQFF | 12 | TRBJ2-1 | TRBV2 | NA | NA
TGTGCCAGCGGCTTAGAGTCAAACCCCTACAATGAGCAGTTCTTC | CASGLESNPYNEQFF | 15 | TRBJ2-1 | TRBV7-9 | NA | NA
TGCGCCAGCAGCCAAGTGGGGACTAGTGGGAGTGTCCCGTACGAGCAGTACTTC | CASSQVGTSGSVPYEQYF | 18 | TRBJ2-7 | TRBV4-1 | TRBD2 | NA
TGTGCCAGCAGTGAGACAAGCGGGAGTTCCCATGAGCTGCTCTTC | CASSETSGSSHELLF | 15 | TRBJ2-1 | TRBV6-1 | TRBD2 | NA
TGTGCCAGCAGCGCCAGACAAGGGGAACTCTACGAGCAGTACTTC | CASSARQGELYEQYF | 15 | TRBJ2-7 | TRBV5-6 | NA | NA
TGCGCCAGCAGCTCGACGGACACCAGGGAGCTGTTTTTT | CASSSTDTRELFF | 13 | TRBJ2-2 | TRBV11-2 | NA | once
TGTGCCAGCAGTCACTCGACACAGGGGAATCGCTACGAGCAGTACTTC | CASSHSTQGNRYEQYF | 16 | TRBJ2-7 | TRBV6-2/TRBV6-3 | TRBD1 | NA
TGTGCCATCAGTGAGCCGGGGCTAGCGGGAGCGATTACCTACAAAGAGCAGTTCTTC | CAISEPGLAGAITYKEQFF | 19 | TRBJ2-1 | TRBV10-3 | TRBD2 | NA
TGTGCCAGCAGTTTAAGGGGGGGCCAGCGGGGAGAGACCCAGTACTTC | CASSLRGGQRGETQYF | 16 | TRBJ2-5 | TRBV28 | NA | many
TGTGCCAGAAGAGAGGGACAGGGGAGCACTGAAGCTTTCTTT | CARREGQGSTEAFF | 14 | TRBJ1-1 | TRBV11-2 | TRBD1 | NA
TGCACCAGCAGCCCGTCTAGTGGCACAGATACGCAGTATTTT | CTSSPSSGTDTQYF | 14 | TRBJ2-3 | TRBV4-3 | NA | NA
TGTGCCAGCAGCCCACCGAATCTCTCAGGGACGGGCTCCTACGAGCAGTACTTC | CASSPPNLSGTGSYEQYF | 18 | TRBJ2-7 | TRBV21-1 | NA | NA
TGTGCCAGCTGGGCTACCTACGAGCAGTACTTC | CASWATYEQYF | 11 | TRBJ2-7 | TRBV6-2/TRBV6-3 | NA | NA
TGTGCCAGCAGCCAAGATCTAGGGGATGGGGGACGGCCCCAGCATTTC | CASSQDLGDGGRPQHF | 16 | TRBJ1-5 | TRBV4-2 | NA | NA
TGCGCCAGCTGCTCAAGCGGGATCTCATCACATGAGCAGTTCTTC | CASCSSGISSHEQFF | 15 | TRBJ2-1 | TRBV5-1 | TRBD2 | NA
TGTGCCACCAGTGATTCTGACAGGGGTCAGCCCCAGCATTTT | CATSDSDRGQPQHF | 14 | TRBJ1-5 | TRBV24-1 | TRBD1 | many
TGTGCCAGCAGTTCCCGGTGGGGTGACCTGGCTAACTATGGCTACACCTTC | CASSSRWGDLANYGYTF | 17 | TRBJ1-2 | TRBV28 | NA | many
TGTGCCAGCAGTTTATTCATGGGCAGATCCTACGAGCAGTACTTC | CASSLFMGRSYEQYF | 15 | TRBJ2-7 | TRBV28 | NA | NA
TGTGCCAGCAACTTAGGGCCGGGACAGGTAAACACTATTAACACAGATACGCAGTATTTT | CASNLGPGQVNTINTDTQYF | 20 | TRBJ2-3 | TRBV11-2 | TRBD1 | once
TGTGCCAGCAGCCCCTCGGGGAGGAACACTGAAGCTTTCTTT | CASSPSGRNTEAFF | 14 | TRBJ1-1 | TRBV9 | NA | few
TGTGCCGGCAGTCCAGCCGATGAGCCGTTCTTC | CAGSPADEPFF | 11 | TRBJ2-1 | TRBV12-3/TRBV12-4 | NA | NA
TGCAGCGTTGGTTTAGGCGTGGATCAACCCCGGCATTTT | CSVGLGVDQPRHF | 13 | TRBJ1-5 | TRBV29-1 | NA | NA
TGTAGCGTTATTAGCAGTTCCTACGAGCAGTACTTC | CSVISSSYEQYF | 12 | TRBJ2-7 | TRBV29-1 | NA | once
TGTGCCAGCAGCTCCCCTCCTGGCGGGAGGGTCTTTAGTGAGCAGTTCTTC | CASSSPPGGRVFSEQFF | 17 | TRBJ2-1 | TRBV11-1 | TRBD2 | many
TGTGCCAACAGCTTTCCCGGGACTAGCAGGACCAAAAACATTCAGTGCTTC | CANSFPGTSRTKNIQCF | 17 | TRBJ2-4 | TRBV11-1 | TRBD2 | few
TGTGCCAGCAGCGTCAACAAGTGGGCGGGAGGGCCCTCCAATGAGCAGTTATTC | CASSVNKWAGGPSNEQLF | 18 | TRBJ2-1 | TRBV7-9 | TRBD2 | NA
TGTGCCAGCGGTTACTCCCTCGGAGGGGAGGCCTACGAGCAGTACTTC | CASGYSLGGEAYEQYF | 16 | TRBJ2-7 | TRBV6-5 | NA | few
TGTGCTAGTAGTTCCGAAGCGGGACGCACAGATACGCAGCACTTT | CASSSEAGRTDTQHF | 15 | TRBJ2-3 | TRBV12-5 | TRBD2 | NA
TGTGCCAGTAGTTGGGGCGGGAGGGGCTTCGACGAGCAGTACTTC | CASSWGGRGFDEQYF | 15 | TRBJ2-7 | TRBV6-5 | TRBD2 | NA
TGTGCCAGCAGCTTGGCGACAGGGGGTAATAGAAACACCATATATTTT | CASSLATGGNRNTIYF | 16 | TRBJ1-3 | TRBV12-3/TRBV12-4 | TRBD1 | NA
TGTGCCAGCATCAGGATAGAGGGCTCCTACGAGCAGTACTTC | CASIRIEGSYEQYF | 14 | TRBJ2-7 | TRBV28 | NA | NA
TGTGCCAGCAGCTTAGCATCAGAAGAGGCGAAGACCGGGGAGCTGTTTTTT | CASSLASEEAKTGELFF | 17 | TRBJ2-2 | TRBV11-2 | NA | NA
TGTGCCAGCAGTGAATCAGCTAGCGGGCCGTATAGCACAGATACCCAGTATTTT | CASSESASGPYSTDTQYF | 18 | TRBJ2-3 | TRBV6-1 | TRBD2 | NA
TGTGCCAGCAGTTACGTCACAGGGGGGCCCATGAACACTGAAGCTTTCTTT | CASSYVTGGPMNTEAFF | 17 | TRBJ1-1 | TRBV6-2/TRBV6-3 | TRBD1 | medium-sized
TGTGCCAGCAGCCGTACTAGCGGAACAGATACGCAGTATTTT | CASSRTSGTDTQYF | 14 | TRBJ2-3 | TRBV11-2 | TRBD2 | NA
TGTACCAGCAGTTACTCGGTAGAACGACAGCCCCAGCATTTT | CTSSYSVERQPQHF | 14 | TRBJ1-5 | TRBV6-2/TRBV6-3 | NA | NA
TGTGCCAGCAGATTAGACGACAGGAGTGCTGGGGGGCTGTTTTTT | CASRLDDRSAGGLFF | 15 | TRBJ2-2 | TRBV11-2 | NA | NA
TGTGCCAGCAGCCACTACTCCCCGGGACTAGCGGGCACAGATACGCAGTACTTT | CASSHYSPGLAGTDTQYF | 18 | TRBJ2-3 | TRBV6-1 | TRBD2 | once